This T cell receptor (beta chain) emerged from a study of OX40 agonist ivuxolimab in advanced cancers. The repertoire was sequenced with immunoSEQ multiplex PCR; TCRdb's copy has only in-frame clones and lacks some. This repertoire shows over 45,000 clones, 79% found once; its top ten account for roughly 2%. This CDR3 spans 13 amino acids. V lost 7 bases, J lost 0 bases, and 9 bases lay in between. CDR1 and CDR2 from the germline V gene are LGHNA and YSLEER. The rearrangement joins TRBV4-3 to TRBJ1-1; no reliable D call. This specimen was CD4+ or CD8+ T cells sorted from blood, taken in a trial of the OX40 agonist ivuxolimab. The TCR sequence derives from an adult with an advanced solid tumor such as melanoma, head and neck, liver or kidney cancer. DNA for the CDR3: TGCGCCAGCAAGGCAAACATGAACACTGAAGCTTTCTTT. Amino acids: CASKANMNTEAFF.